Presented here are 16 T cell receptor beta chains from one specimen sequenced in a study of shared clonotypes between healthy human individuals. This table comes from immunoSEQ multiplex PCR, and its TCRdb copy is limited to in-frame clones, with some not included. The data contain over 700,000 clones, just under 75% of them seen just once; the ten biggest clones take up approximately 1.7%. The specimen was memory CD4+ T cells sorted from blood. Stated subset: CD45RA-negative fraction. The receptor set was obtained from a woman aged 25 to 39 in good health.

This clone was detected many times. CDR3 region: CASSSGPNTGELFF. Here the CDR3 DNA reads TGTGCCAGCAGTTCCGGGCCGAACACCGGGGAGCTGTTTTTT. The chain uses TRBV2 and TRBJ2-2; D not resolved. The CDR3 contains 14 residues. Per germline, CDR1 SNHLY and CDR2 FYNNEI. With 5 bases removed from V and 0 bases from J, the gap between germline ends came to 7 bases.

This clone was found a few times. The chain recombines TRBV6-1 with TRBJ2-5, with unresolved D. The germline V gene encodes CDR1 MNHNS and CDR2 SASEGT. With 7 bases removed from V and 5 bases from J, the gap between germline ends came to 17 bases. The CDR3 has 14 residues. The CDR3 DNA reads TGTGCCAGCACCAAAAGGGCAAAGCTGGAGACCCAGTACTTC. It encodes CASTKRAKLETQYF.

This clone was counted once. CDR3 sequence: CASSITDYGYTF. The CDR3 DNA reads TGTGCCAGTAGTATTACTGACTATGGCTACACCTTC. J is TRBJ1-2 and V is TRBV19; no reliable D call. V lost 3 bases to trimming and J lost 3 bases, with 5 bases between them. The CDR3 extends over 12 amino acids. The germline gives CDR1 LNHDA, CDR2 SQIVND (reference sequence).

This clone was recorded a few times. The gene calls are TRBV9 and TRBJ2-5, with a tentative D call TRBD2 (5 bases). V shed 2 bases and J shed 3 bases, with 8 bases lying between them. Germline V gene lookup returns CDR1 SGDLS and CDR2 YYNGEE. The CDR3 contains 13 residues. This CDR3 reads CASSVSGEETQYF. The CDR3 nucleotides are TGTGCCAGCAGCGTTTCCGGGGAAGAGACCCAGTACTTC.

This clone showed up just once. J is TRBJ1-1 and V is TRBV30, with no clear D. Germline V gene data show CDR1 as GTSNPN and CDR2 as SVGIG (reference sequence). CDR3 size: 14 residues. V shed 4 bases and J shed 0 bases, with 12 bases lying between them. The CDR3 loop is CAWTRRGVNTEAFF. In nucleotides, the CDR3 is TGTGCCTGGACAAGACGGGGAGTGAACACTGAAGCTTTCTTT.

V is TRBV19 and J is TRBJ2-7; 10 bases fit TRBD1. The germline V gene encodes CDR1 LNHDA and CDR2 SQIVND (reference sequence). V lost 4 bases and J lost 5; bases outside the gene matches: 5. This CDR3 is 14 amino acids long. The CDR3 sequence is CASSRTGGVHEQYF. Written as DNA, the CDR3 is TGTGCCAGTAGTAGGACAGGGGGTGTCCACGAGCAGTACTTC.

CDR3 protein: CASAGTVNTEAFF. The CDR3, as DNA: TGCGCCAGCGCAGGGACAGTGAACACTGAAGCTTTCTTT. This sequence joins TRBV5-1 and TRBJ1-1, with TRBD1 matching over 7 bases. V trimming: 7 bases; J trimming: 0 bases; junction bases outside the gene matches: 3. This CDR3 spans 13 amino acids. Germline V lookup: CDR1 SGHRS, CDR2 YFSETQ.

Details on this clone: No DNA is shown, since the ends of the CDR3 on it are uncertain; the CDR3 is the one TCRdb lists. The V and J genes are TRBV6-4 and TRBJ1-3; the table's D call, TRBD1, has no DNA check behind it. Germline V lookup: CDR1 MRHNA, CDR2 SNTAGT. 18 amino acids form the CDR3, both terminal residues included. CDR3 in amino acids: CASILDRGDGSGGNTIYF.

This clone showed up just once. J is TRBJ2-6 and V is TRBV5-1; D not resolved. Trimming pared 4 bases from V and 0 bases from J, leaving 8 bases between. This CDR3 comprises 15 residues. From germline, CDR1 is SGHRS and CDR2 YFSETQ. CDR3 nucleotides: TGCGCCAGCAGCCGAGAACCCTCTGGGGCCAACGTCCTGACTTTC. Translation gives CASSREPSGANVLTF.

This clone has a handful of counts. CDR3 bases: TGTGCCAGCTCACCTGATTCAGTCTCCGAGCAGTACTTC. Translation gives CASSPDSVSEQYF. This sequence joins TRBV18 and TRBJ2-7; no clear D. This CDR3 spans 13 amino acids. The germline V gene encodes CDR1 KGHSH and CDR2 LQKENI. The ends were cut back, 3 bases at V and 6 bases at J, with 12 bases in the middle.

The chain couples TRBV11-1 to TRBJ2-7; D gene unclear. With 0 bases removed from V and 2 bases from J, the gap between germline ends came to 5 bases. Germline CDR1 and CDR2: SGHAT and FQDESV (reference sequence). The CDR3 totals 13 residues. CDR3 coding DNA: TGTGCCAGCAGCTTAGCCGTCGCCTACGAGCAGTACTTC. It codes for CASSLAVAYEQYF. The entire variable domain, with the rest obtained from reference TRBV11-1 and TRBJ2-7, is as follows: EAEVAQSPRYKITEKSQAVAFWCDPISGHATLYWYRQILGQGPELLVQFQDESVVDDSQLPKDRFSAERLKGVDSTLKIQPAELGDSAMYLCASSLAVAYEQYFGPGTRLTVT.

This clone appeared a few times. The gene calls are TRBV19 and TRBJ2-7; D is unclear. The ends were cut back, 5 bases at V and 1 base at J, with 12 bases in the middle. The CDR3 contains 14 residues. Germline CDR1 is LNHDA and CDR2 is SQIVND (reference sequence). The CDR3 here is CASSPLRSSYEQYF. Here the CDR3 DNA reads TGTGCCAGTAGTCCCCTGAGGTCTTCCTACGAGCAGTACTTC.

Remarks on this clone: Additional DNA sequences in this sample encode the identical CDR3. The V and J genes are TRBV11-2 and TRBJ2-7; TRBD1 agrees at 7 bases. Per germline, CDR1 SGHAT and CDR2 FQNNGV. The CDR3 runs 13 residues. V was clipped by 6 bases and J by 3 bases; unmatched bases: 5. The CDR3 region is CASSLQGSYEQYF. CDR3 DNA: TGTGCCAGCAGTTTACAGGGGAGCTACGAGCAGTACTTC.

This clone was seen a few times. The chain links TRBV5-1 to TRBJ2-2; no definite D call. Germline V CDR1 and CDR2: SGHRS, YFSETQ. The CDR3 length is 13 residues. The V gene lost 0 bases and the J gene lost 5 bases, with 5 bases spanning the gap. The CDR3 sequence: CASSLAETGELFF. CDR3 DNA sequence: TGCGCCAGCAGCTTGGCCGAAACCGGGGAGCTGTTTTTT.

As regards this clone: This could be a read error, since a much larger clone is one nucleotide away. The V call is TRBV7-3, the J call TRBJ1-1; 9 positions agree with TRBD1. The length of the CDR3 is 16 residues. The germline CDR1 and CDR2 sequences are SGHTA and FQGTGA. V was pared by 5 bases and J by 5 bases, with 12 bases of the junction left unmatched. This CDR3 reads CASSVKGQGGGTEAFF. CDR3 in DNA: TGTGCCAGCAGCGTGAAGGGACAGGGAGGAGGTACTGAAGCTTTCTTT.

This clone was picked up a small number of times. V usage is TRBV2 and J usage is TRBJ2-7; the match to TRBD2 covers 7 bases. The germline CDR1 and CDR2 sequences are SNHLY and FYNNEI. The J segment lost 2 bases and the V segment lost 2 bases, leaving 9 bases of the junction unmatched. This CDR3 region has 16 residues. The CDR3 region is CASSELGGAGPYEQYF. CDR3 in DNA: TGTGCCAGCAGTGAATTGGGGGGAGCGGGGCCCTACGAGCAGTACTTC.